This T cell receptor beta chain was retrieved from a study of cytomegalovirus exposure and HLA in healthy donors. CDR3 size: 14 residues. The germline CDR1 and CDR2 sequences are SGHTA and FQGNSA. J was trimmed by 4 bases and V by 7 bases; bases with no gene match: 7. With regard to this clone: As yet, its antigen is unknown.

The PCR ran on 60 Vbeta and 13 Jbeta primers. Data came from immunoSEQ multiplex PCR; TCRdb stores just in-frame clones and leaves some out. The sample yields about 34,000 clones, of which the top ten take up more than 3%. Points from the study as a whole: The CMV antigen specificity of a few CMV-associated chains was confirmed through in vitro analysis. The authors considered a cluster of highly shared sequence variants likely to be a sequencing artifact.

V is TRBV7-2 and J is TRBJ1-2; 9 positions match TRBD1. The origin of this receptor is a middle-aged woman in good health and CMV-seropositive. Sequenced: PBMCs. CDR3 amino acids: CASTIDRGIYGYTF. CDR3 in DNA: TGTGCCAGCACCATCGACAGGGGGATCTATGGCTACACCTTC. Full variable domain (rest looked up from reference TRBV7-2 and TRBJ1-2): GAGVSQSPSNKVTEKGKDVELRCDPISGHTALYWYRQSLGQGLEFLIYFQGNSAPDKSGLPSDRFSAERTGGSVSTLTIQRTQQEDSAVYLCASTIDRGIYGYTFGSGTRLTVV.